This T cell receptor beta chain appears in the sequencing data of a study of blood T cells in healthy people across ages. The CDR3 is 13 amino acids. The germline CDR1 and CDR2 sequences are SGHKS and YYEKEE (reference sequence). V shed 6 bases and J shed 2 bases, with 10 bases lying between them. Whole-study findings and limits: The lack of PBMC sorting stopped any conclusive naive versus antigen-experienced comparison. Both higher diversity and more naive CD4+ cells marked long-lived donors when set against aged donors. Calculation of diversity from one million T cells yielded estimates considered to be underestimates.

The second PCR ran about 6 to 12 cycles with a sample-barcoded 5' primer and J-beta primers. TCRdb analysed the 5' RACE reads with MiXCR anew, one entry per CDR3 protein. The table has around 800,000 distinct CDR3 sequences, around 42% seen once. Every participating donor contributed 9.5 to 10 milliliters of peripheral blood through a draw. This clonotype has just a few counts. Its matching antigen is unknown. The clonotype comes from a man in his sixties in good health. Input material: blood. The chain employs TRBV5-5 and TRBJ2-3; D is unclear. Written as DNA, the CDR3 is TGTGCCAGCAACCCAGGCGACACAGATACGCAGTATTTT. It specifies CASNPGDTDTQYF. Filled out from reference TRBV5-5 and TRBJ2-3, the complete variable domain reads DAGVTQSPTHLIKTRGQQVTLRCSPISGHKSVSWYQQVLGQGPQFIFQYYEKEERGRGNFPDRFSARQFPNYSSELNVNALLLGDSALYLCASNPGDTDTQYFGPGTRLTVL.